This TCR beta chain was recovered during a study of beta chain features in type 1 diabetes. Study-level points and caveats: Patients with Type 1 diabetes showed moderately but significantly shorter TCRB CDR3s in all four CD4+ subsets. A greater similarity of naive, central memory and Treg TCRB repertoires was seen among patients than among healthy donors.

Germline values: CDR1 SEHNR, CDR2 FQNEAQ (reference sequence). V dropped 5 bases and J dropped 7 bases, with 17 bases sitting between them. CDR3 length: 15 residues. Sorting that relied on CD45RO/CCR7/CD25/CD127/CD95/CD27 yielded CD4+ naive, central memory, regulatory and stem cell-like memory cells. On this clone: The antigen is unknown.

Reverse transcription of all isolated RNA meant that expressed TCRB transcripts were sequenced. Each sample of naive, central memory or regulatory T cells had, on average, about 3.6 million reads. Produced via immunoSEQ multiplex PCR; TCRdb's table is partial and in-frame only. The sample comprises over 600,000 clones, around 12% of which are singletons, and around 0.12% rests with the top ten. Sequenced sample: naive CD4+ T cells from blood. This rearrangement joins TRBV7-9 to TRBJ1-4, with a weak D call TRBD1 (6 bases). The receptor's source is a man younger than 40 with type 1 diabetes. CDR3 sequence (DNA): TGTGCCAGCAGCCCGAACCGGGGAGGGGGTGAAAAACTGTTTTTT. It translates to CASSPNRGGGEKLFF.